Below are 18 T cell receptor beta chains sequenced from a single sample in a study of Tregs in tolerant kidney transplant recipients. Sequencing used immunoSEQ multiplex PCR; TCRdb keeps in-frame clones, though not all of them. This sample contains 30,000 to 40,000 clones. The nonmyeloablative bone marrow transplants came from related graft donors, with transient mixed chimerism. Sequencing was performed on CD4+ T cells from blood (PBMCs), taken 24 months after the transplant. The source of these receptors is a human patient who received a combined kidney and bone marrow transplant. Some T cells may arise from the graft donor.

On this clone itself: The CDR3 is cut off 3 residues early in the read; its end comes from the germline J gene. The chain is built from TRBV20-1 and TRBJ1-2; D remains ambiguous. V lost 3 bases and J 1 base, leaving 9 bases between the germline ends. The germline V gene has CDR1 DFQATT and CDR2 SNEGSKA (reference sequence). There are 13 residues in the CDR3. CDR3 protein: CSAREQLNYGYTF. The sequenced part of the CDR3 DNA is TGCAGTGCTAGGGAACAGCTTAACTATGGC.

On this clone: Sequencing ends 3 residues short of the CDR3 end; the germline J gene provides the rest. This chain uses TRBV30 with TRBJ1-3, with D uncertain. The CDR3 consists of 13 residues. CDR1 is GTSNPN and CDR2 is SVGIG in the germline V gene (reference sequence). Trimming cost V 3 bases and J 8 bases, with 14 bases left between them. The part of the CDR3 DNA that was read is TGTGCCTGGAGCGCCCTTCGGAGGGACACC. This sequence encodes CAWSALRRDT. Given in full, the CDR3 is CAWSALRRDTIYF.

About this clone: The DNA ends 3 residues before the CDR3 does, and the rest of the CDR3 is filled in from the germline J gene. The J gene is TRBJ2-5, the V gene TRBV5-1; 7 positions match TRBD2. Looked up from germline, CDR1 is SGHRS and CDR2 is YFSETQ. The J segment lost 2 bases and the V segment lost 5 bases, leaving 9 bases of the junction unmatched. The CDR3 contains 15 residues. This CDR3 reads CASRSLGTTQETQYF. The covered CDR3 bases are TGCGCCAGCAGATCCTTAGGGACTACACAAGAGACC. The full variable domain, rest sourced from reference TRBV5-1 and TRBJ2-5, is KAGVTQTPRYLIKTRGQQVTLSCSPISGHRSVSWYQQTPGQGLQFLFEYFSETQRNKGNFPGRFSGRQFSNSRSEMNVSTLELGDSALYLCASRSLGTTQETQYFGPGTRLLVL.

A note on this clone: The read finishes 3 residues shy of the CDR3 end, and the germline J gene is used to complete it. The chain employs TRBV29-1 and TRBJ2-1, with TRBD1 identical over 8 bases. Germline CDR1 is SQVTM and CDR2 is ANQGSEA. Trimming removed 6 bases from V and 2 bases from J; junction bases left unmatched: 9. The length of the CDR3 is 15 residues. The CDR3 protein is CSVGQGGGTYNEQFF. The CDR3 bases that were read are TGCAGCGTAGGACAGGGCGGTGGCACCTACAATGAG.

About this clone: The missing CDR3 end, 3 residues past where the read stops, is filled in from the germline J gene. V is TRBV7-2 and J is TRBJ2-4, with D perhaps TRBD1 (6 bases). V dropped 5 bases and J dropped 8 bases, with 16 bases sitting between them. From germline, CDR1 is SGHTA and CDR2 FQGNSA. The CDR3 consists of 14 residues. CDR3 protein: CASSPGQLLDIQYF. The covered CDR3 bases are TGTGCCAGCAGCCCTGGACAGCTGCTGGACATT.

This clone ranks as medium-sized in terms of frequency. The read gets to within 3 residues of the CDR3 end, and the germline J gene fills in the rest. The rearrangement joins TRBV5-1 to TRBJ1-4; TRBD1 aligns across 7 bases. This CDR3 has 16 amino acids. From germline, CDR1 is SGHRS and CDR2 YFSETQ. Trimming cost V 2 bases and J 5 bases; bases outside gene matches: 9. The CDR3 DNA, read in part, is TGCGCCAGCAGCTTTACCACGACAGGGCCGAATGAAAAA. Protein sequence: CASSFTTTGPNEK. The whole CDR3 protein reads CASSFTTTGPNEKLFF.

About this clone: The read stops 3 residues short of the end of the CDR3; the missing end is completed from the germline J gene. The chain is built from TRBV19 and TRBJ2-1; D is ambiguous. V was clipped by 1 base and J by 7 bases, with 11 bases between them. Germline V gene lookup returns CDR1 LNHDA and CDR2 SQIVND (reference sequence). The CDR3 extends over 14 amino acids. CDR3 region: CASSIGFGGNEQFF. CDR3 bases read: TGTGCCAGTAGTATAGGGTTTGGCGGTAATGAG.

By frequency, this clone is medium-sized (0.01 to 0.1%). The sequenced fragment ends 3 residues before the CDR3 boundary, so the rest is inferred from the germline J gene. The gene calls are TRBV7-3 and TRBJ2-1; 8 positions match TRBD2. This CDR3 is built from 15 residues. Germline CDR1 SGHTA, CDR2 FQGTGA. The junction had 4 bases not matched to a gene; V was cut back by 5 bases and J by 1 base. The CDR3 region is CASSPSSGSYNEQFF. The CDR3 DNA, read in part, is TGTGCCAGCAGCCCCTCTAGCGGGTCCTACAATGAG.

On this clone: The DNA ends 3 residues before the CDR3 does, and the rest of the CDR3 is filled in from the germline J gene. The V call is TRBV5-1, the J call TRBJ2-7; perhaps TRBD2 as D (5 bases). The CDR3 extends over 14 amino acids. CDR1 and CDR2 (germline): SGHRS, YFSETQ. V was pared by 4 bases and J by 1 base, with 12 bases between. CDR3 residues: CASSPRGLSYEQYF. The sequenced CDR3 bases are TGCGCCAGCAGCCCTCGGGGTCTTTCCTACGAG.

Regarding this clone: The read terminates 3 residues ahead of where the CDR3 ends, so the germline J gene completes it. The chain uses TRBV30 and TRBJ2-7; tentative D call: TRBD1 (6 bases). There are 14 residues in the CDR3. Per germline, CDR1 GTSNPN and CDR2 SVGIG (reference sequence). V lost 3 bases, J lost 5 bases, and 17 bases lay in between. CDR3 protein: CAWSPSRGLNEQYF. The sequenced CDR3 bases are TGTGCCTGGAGCCCTAGCAGGGGCCTCAACGAG.

Partial CDR3 DNA: TGCAGCGTTGAGAACGTTAATTTCAACCGGGATGGC. This codes for CSVENVNFNRDG. The whole CDR3 reads CSVENVNFNRDGYTF. The chain recombines TRBV29-1 with TRBJ1-2; D is unclear. The CDR3 end lies 3 residues beyond the end of the read and is filled in from the germline J gene. Between the trimmed V and J ends, which lost 3 bases and 6 bases, there was a span of 20 bases. CDR1 is SQVTM, CDR2 ANQGSEA, per germline. There are 15 residues in the CDR3.

The CDR3 sequence is CSVEEQEVFNEQFF. Incomplete CDR3 DNA: TGCAGCGTTGAGGAGCAGGAGGTTTTTAATGAG. The gene calls are TRBV29-1 and TRBJ2-1, with a weak D call TRBD2 (5 bases). The read ends 3 residues early relative to the CDR3; the germline J gene fills the gap. The length of the CDR3 is 14 residues. Per germline, CDR1 SQVTM and CDR2 ANQGSEA. V lost 3 bases to trimming and J lost 7 bases, with 16 bases between them.

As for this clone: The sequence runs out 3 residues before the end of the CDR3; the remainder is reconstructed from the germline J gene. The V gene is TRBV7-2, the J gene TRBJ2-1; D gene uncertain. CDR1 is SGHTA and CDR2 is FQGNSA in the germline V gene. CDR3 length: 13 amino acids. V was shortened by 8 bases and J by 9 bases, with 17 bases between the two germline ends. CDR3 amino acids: CASRALLNGEQFF. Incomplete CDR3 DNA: TGTGCCAGCCGAGCGCTTCTGAATGGTGAG.

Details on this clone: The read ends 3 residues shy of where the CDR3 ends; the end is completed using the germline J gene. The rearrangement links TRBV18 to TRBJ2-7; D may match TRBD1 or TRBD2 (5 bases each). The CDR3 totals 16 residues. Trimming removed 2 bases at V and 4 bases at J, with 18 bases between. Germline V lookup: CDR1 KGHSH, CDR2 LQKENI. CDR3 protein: CASSPGALGIGYEQYF. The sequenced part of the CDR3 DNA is TGTGCCAGCTCACCAGGGGCCCTCGGGATCGGATACGAG.

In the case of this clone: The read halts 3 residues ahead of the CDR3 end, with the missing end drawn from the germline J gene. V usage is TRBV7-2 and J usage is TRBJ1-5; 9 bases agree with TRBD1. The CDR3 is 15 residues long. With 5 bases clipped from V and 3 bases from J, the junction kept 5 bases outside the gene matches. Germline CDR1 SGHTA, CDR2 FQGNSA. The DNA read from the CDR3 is TGTGCCAGCAGCCCCGGGACAGGGCACAATCAGCCC. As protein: CASSPGTGHNQP. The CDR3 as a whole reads CASSPGTGHNQPQHF. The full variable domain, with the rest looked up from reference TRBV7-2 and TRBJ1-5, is GAGVSQSPSNKVTEKGKDVELRCDPISGHTALYWYRQSLGQGLEFLIYFQGNSAPDKSGLPSDRFSAERTGGSVSTLTIQRTQQEDSAVYLCASSPGTGHNQPQHFGDGTRLSIL.

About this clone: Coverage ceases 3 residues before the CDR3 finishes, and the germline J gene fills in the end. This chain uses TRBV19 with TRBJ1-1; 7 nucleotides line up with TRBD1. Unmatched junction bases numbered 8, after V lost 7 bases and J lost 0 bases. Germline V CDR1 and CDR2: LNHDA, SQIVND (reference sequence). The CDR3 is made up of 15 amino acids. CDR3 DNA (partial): TGTGCCAGTATCCCTCAGGGGGAATTGAACACTGAA. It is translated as CASIPQGELNTE. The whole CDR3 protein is CASIPQGELNTEAFF.

This CDR3 reads CASNGRGATYNEQFF. The part of the CDR3 DNA that was read is TGTGCCAGCAATGGGAGGGGAGCCACCTACAATGAG. The chain combines TRBV11-1 with TRBJ2-1; 7 bases map to TRBD2. The read terminates 3 residues before the CDR3 end, so the remaining end is supplied by the germline J gene. This CDR3 region has 15 residues. From germline, CDR1 is SGHAT and CDR2 FQDESV (reference sequence). V lost 7 bases to trimming and J lost 2 bases; unmatched junction nucleotides: 8.

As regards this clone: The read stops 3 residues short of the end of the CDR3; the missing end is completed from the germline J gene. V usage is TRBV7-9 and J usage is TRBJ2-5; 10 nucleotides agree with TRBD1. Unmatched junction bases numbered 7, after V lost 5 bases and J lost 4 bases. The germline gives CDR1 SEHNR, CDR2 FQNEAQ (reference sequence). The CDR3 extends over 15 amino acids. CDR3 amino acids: CASSPRDRGRETQYF. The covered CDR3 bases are TGTGCCAGCAGCCCCCGGGACAGGGGTCGAGAGACC.